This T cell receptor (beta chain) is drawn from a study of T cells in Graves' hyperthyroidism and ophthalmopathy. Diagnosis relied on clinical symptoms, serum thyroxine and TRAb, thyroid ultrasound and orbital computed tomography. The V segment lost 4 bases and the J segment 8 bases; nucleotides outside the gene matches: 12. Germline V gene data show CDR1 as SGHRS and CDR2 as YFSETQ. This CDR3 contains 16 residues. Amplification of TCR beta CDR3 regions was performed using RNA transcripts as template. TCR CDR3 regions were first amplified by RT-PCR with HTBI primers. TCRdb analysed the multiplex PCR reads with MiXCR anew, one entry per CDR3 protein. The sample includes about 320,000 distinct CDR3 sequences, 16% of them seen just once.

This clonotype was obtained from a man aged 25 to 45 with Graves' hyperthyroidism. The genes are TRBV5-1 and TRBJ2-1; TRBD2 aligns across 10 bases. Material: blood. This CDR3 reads CASSGRTSGGVYEQFF. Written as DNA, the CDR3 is TGCGCCAGCAGCGGAAGGACTAGCGGAGGGGTCTATGAGCAGTTCTTC.